This T cell receptor (beta chain) emerged from a study of CD8 T cells in ankylosing spondylitis. The study's findings and limits: Seemingly distinctive of ankylosing spondylitis blood was a TCR beta motif formed by eight highly homologous variants.

TCRdb passed the 5' RACE reads through MiXCR, listing each CDR3 protein once. The sample has 450,000 to 550,000 distinct CDR3 sequences, 5.3% seen once; the top ten hold under 4.5%. Ten or more counts support this clonotype. Its antigen remains unknown. One junction end disagrees with the germline gene, perhaps due to a read error. This CDR3 contains 11 residues. The material sequenced was blood, either unsorted or a sorted T cell fraction (not recorded which). The receptor comes from a male donor with ankylosing spondylitis. V is TRBV12-3 or TRBV12-4 and J is TRBJ1-2; no firm D call. In nucleotides, the CDR3 is TGTGCCAGGGGTAAAGACGAGGACGACTCTTTC. Translated, it gives CARGKDEDDSF.